What follows describes a single T cell receptor beta chain. This entry comes from a study of cytomegalovirus exposure and HLA in healthy donors. Germline V gene lookup returns CDR1 GTSNPN and CDR2 SVGIG (reference sequence). V shed 0 bases and J 0 bases; nucleotides not matched to a gene: 14. There are 19 residues in the CDR3. Use of 60 Vbeta and 13 Jbeta primers characterized the PCR. In the original processing: An analysis that came later counted some 80 million unique TCR beta chains, roughly 11 million shared. The data were produced by immunoSEQ multiplex PCR, yet TCRdb's version contains in-frame clones alone and is incomplete. The D gene and trimming were derived from the DNA, and the V and J assignments and clone size from that table. In the table there are approximately 170,000 clones, around four fifths of which are singletons.

The chain is built from TRBV30 and TRBJ2-3, with 8 bases aligning to TRBD2. The specimen sequenced was PBMCs. The clonotype was recovered from a boy aged 2-9 years in good health and CMV-seronegative. CDR3 DNA: TGTGCCTGGAGTGTTGTCGGGTTAGCGGGAACAATTAGCACAGATACGCAGTATTTT. Translation gives CAWSVVGLAGTISTDTQYF.